This T cell receptor beta chain was captured by sequencing in a study of beta chain features in type 1 diabetes. Study at large: Examination covered fewer than 110 million sorted cells spanning all samples.

Since all of the isolated RNA was reverse transcribed, expressed TCRB transcripts were what got sequenced. Sequenced by immunoSEQ multiplex PCR; TCRdb stores in-frame clones only, minus some. The sample lists around 450,000 clones, about an eighth occurring once. As regards this clone: Antigen unknown.

Study-level results: All four CD4+ subsets from Type 1 diabetes patients carried moderately but significantly shorter TCRB CDR3s. Fewer insertions but more deletions were seen at VDJ junctions in type 1 diabetes patients.

Sequences were obtained from naive CD4+ T cells from blood. The sequence was collected from a woman under 30 in good health.

For the CDR3, the DNA is TGTGCCAGCAGGGATCTCTACGAGCAGTACTTC. Amino acid sequence: CASRDLYEQYF. The chain recombines TRBV25-1 with TRBJ2-7; D is uncertain. The CDR3 runs 11 residues. Germline V gene sequence: CDR1 MGHDK, CDR2 SYGVNS. Trimming took off 6 bases at V and 3 bases at J, with 6 bases between the two ends.